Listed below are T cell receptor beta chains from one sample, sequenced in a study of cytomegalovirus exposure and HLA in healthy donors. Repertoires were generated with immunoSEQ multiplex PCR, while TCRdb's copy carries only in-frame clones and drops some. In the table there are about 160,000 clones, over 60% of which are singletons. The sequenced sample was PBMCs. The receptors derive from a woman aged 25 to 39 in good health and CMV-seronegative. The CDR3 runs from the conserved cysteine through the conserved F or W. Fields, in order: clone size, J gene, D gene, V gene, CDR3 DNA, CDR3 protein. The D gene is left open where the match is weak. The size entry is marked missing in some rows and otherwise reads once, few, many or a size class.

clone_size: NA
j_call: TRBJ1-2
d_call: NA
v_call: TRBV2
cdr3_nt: TGTGCCAGCTCACCGGCTAACTATGGCTACACCTTC
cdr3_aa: CASSPANYGYTF

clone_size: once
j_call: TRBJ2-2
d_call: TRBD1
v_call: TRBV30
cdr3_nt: TGTGCCTGGACAACAGGGGTGGACACCGGGGAGCTGTTTTTT
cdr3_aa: CAWTTGVDTGELFF

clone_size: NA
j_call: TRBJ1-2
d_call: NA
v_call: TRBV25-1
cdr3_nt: TGTGCCAGCAGTATCGAAGGGGGAGCGGGCTACACCTTC
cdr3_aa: CASSIEGGAGYTF

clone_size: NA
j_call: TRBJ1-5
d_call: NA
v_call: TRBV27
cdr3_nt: TGTGCCAGCAGTTGGGCTAGCAATCAGCCCCAGCATTTT
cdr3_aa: CASSWASNQPQHF

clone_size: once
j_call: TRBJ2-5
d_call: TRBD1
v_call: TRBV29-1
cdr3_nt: TGCAGCGTTGAGATGGGGACAGGGGAGCAGTACTTC
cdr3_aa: CSVEMGTGEQYF

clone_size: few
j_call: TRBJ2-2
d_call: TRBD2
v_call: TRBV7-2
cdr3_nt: TGTGCCAGCAGCTTACAGCGTGGCGGGAGATGGACCGGGGAGCTGTTTTTT
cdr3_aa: CASSLQRGGRWTGELFF

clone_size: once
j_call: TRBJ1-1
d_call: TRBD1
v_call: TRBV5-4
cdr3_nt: TGTGCCAGCAGCGGGGACAGGGCTGAGAACACTGAAGCTTTCTTT
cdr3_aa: CASSGDRAENTEAFF

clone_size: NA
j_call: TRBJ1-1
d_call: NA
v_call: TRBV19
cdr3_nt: TGTGCCAGTAGTATAACAGGGTCAGGCACTGAAGCTTTCTTT
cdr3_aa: CASSITGSGTEAFF

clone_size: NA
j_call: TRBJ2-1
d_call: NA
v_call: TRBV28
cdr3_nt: TGTGCCAGCAGTTTGGGCCTCCCTTTCTCCTACAATGAGCAGTTCTTC
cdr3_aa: CASSLGLPFSYNEQFF

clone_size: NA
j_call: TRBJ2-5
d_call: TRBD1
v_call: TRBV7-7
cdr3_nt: TGTGCTAGCAGCTCTAGGGACAGCCAAGAGACCCAGTACTTC
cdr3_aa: CASSSRDSQETQYF

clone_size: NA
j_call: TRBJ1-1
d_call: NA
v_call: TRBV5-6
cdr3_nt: TGTGCCAGCAGCTCCAATGTTTGGGCGGAAGCTTTCTTT
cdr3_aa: CASSSNVWAEAFF

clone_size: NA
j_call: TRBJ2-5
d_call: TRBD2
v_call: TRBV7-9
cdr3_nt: TGTGCCAGCAGGCCCCAGTATGGGAAGGGGAGGGAAGAGACCCAGTACTTC
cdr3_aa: CASRPQYGKGREETQYF

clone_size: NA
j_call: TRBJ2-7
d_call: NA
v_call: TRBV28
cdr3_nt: TGTGCCAGCAGTCAAGGCCGGGACGAGCAGTACTTC
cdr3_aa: CASSQGRDEQYF

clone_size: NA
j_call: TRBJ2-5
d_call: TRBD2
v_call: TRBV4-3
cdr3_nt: TGCGCCAGCAGCCAAACGCCTAGCGGGGGAGGAGAGACCCAGTACTTC
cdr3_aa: CASSQTPSGGGETQYF

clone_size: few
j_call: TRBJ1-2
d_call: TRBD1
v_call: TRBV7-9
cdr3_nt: TGTGCCAGCAGCCACGACAGGGGGCGCCGGGGCTACACCTTC
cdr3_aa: CASSHDRGRRGYTF

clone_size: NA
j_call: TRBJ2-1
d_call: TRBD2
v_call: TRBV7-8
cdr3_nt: TGTGCCAGCAGCTTAGAGGCGGGAGCGCTTAATGAGCAGTTCTTC
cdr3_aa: CASSLEAGALNEQFF

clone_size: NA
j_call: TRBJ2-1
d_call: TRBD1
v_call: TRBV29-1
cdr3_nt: TGCAGCGTTGAACTGCTTGCGACAGGGGAGTTCTTC
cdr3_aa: CSVELLATGEFF